This T cell receptor beta chain appears in the sequencing data of a study of identical twins. Study-level points and caveats: The abundant beta clonotypes from cord blood had fewer insertions, and memory repertoires had none of this.

This CDR3 spans 18 amino acids. Between the trimmed V and J ends, which lost 3 bases and 2 bases, there was a span of 20 bases. Concerning this clonotype: The antigen is unknown.

TCRdb analysed the 5' RACE reads with MiXCR anew, one entry per CDR3 protein. The repertoire holds under 800,000 distinct CDR3 sequences, approximately 21% seen once, with over 4% in the top ten. The data were also submitted as part of a second study, on T cells expressing NK-cell markers.

This clonotype originated in a woman younger than 30 in good health. The chain combines TRBV12-3 or TRBV12-4 with TRBJ2-1, with D tentatively TRBD2 (6 bases). The specimen was PBMCs. The CDR3 DNA is TGTGCCAGCAGTTTCGGGAGACGGCTTACCGCCCCCTACAATGAGCAGTTCTTC. This sequence encodes CASSFGRRLTAPYNEQFF.